What follows are 26 T cell receptor beta chains derived from one specimen sequenced in a study of blood T cell repertoires in COVID-19 (TCRdb year 2020). Receptor amplification or capture employed the immunoSEQ multiplex PCR assay. TCRdb took this table from immuneACCESS and kept in-frame rearrangements with V and J called. Such tables lack part of the clones; where checked against another copy, unresolved V genes explain under half of the gap, and the rest is unexplained. The sample has under 350,000 clones on record, approximately 83% of them singletons. The leading ten clones occupy about 4.2% of the sample. The sequenced sample consisted of PBMCs or T cells enriched from blood (not recorded which). These receptors came from a woman in her forties with acute COVID-19.

The V call is TRBV18, the J call TRBJ2-1; TRBD1 agrees at 7 bases. This CDR3 region has 13 residues. The V gene end was trimmed by 4 bases and the J gene end by 5 bases; junction bases not matched to a gene: 2. Germline lookup yields CDR1 KGHSH and CDR2 LQKENI. Here the CDR3 reads CASSLGQNNEQFF. The CDR3 nucleotides read TGTGCCAGCTCACTGGGACAGAACAATGAGCAGTTCTTC.

The chain has TRBV11-2 and TRBJ1-2; D call uncertain. The V end was cut by 0 bases, the J end by 0 bases, with 8 bases between. Germline CDR1 reads SGHAT; CDR2 reads FQNNGV. The CDR3 runs to 15 residues. The chain's CDR3 is CASSLEVQSNYGYTF. As DNA, the CDR3 is TGTGCCAGCAGCTTAGAGGTACAGTCTAACTATGGCTACACCTTC.

The chain links TRBV28 to TRBJ2-6; TRBD2 matches at 8 bases. The CDR3 covers 15 residues. CDR1 and CDR2 from the germline V gene are MDHEN and SYDVKM. The V and J ends lost 6 bases and 2 bases, in that order; junction bases with no gene match: 3. CDR3 coding DNA: TGTGCCAGCAGCCCCGGGGGGGCTGGGGCCAACGTCCTGACTTTC. Protein sequence: CASSPGGAGANVLTF.

The chain joins TRBV14 to TRBJ2-1; D unresolved. The CDR3 length is 13 residues. V lost 1 base to trimming and J lost 7 bases, with 8 bases between them. Per germline, CDR1 SGHDN and CDR2 FVKESK. The DNA for the CDR3 is TGTGCCAGCAGCCAAGTCCCCCGGAATGAGCAGTTCTTC. Translation gives CASSQVPRNEQFF.

The chain is built from TRBV27 and TRBJ1-6; 7 positions agree with TRBD1. Germline V gene lookup returns CDR1 MNHEY and CDR2 SMNVEV (reference sequence). The CDR3 consists of 22 residues. J was trimmed by 0 bases and V by 0 bases; bases with no gene match: 17. The CDR3 protein is CASSLSRDSKNLASSYNSPLHF. CDR3 nucleotide sequence: TGTGCCAGCAGTTTATCCCGGGACAGTAAAAACCTAGCAAGCTCCTATAATTCACCCCTCCACTTT.

This clone was observed a single time. The rearrangement uses TRBV29-1 and TRBJ2-1; TRBD2 aligns across 10 bases. V trimming: 6 bases; J trimming: 6 bases; junction bases outside the gene matches: 11. The CDR3 is made up of 15 amino acids. Germline V gene lookup returns CDR1 SQVTM and CDR2 ANQGSEA. The CDR3, as DNA: TGCAGCGTCCAACCACTAGCGGGATCGGTCAATGAGCAGTTCTTC. Its protein is CSVQPLAGSVNEQFF.

The chain joins TRBV6-5 to TRBJ1-4; D is ambiguous. The CDR3 is 13 residues long. Trimming took off 5 bases at V and 5 bases at J, with 9 bases between the two ends. Germline CDR1 and CDR2: MNHEY and SVGAGI. The CDR3 DNA follows: TGTGCCAGCAGTCTAGACGGGAATGAAAAACTGTTTTTT. It codes for CASSLDGNEKLFF.

The chain couples TRBV6-5 to TRBJ2-2; D is possibly TRBD2 (5 bases). V was cut by 8 bases and J by 1 base, with 14 bases left in between. The CDR3 loop spans 15 amino acids. Germline CDR1 is MNHEY and CDR2 is SVGAGI. CDR3 bases: TGTGCCAGCTCCGGCGGACTCGGGAACACCGGGGAGCTGTTTTTT. This encodes CASSGGLGNTGELFF.

This chain links TRBV9 with TRBJ2-5; D remains ambiguous. V dropped 0 bases and J dropped 2 bases, with 8 bases sitting between them. The CDR3 runs 14 residues. Germline V gene lookup returns CDR1 SGDLS and CDR2 YYNGEE. The CDR3 nucleotides are TGTGCCAGCAGCGTAGGACATTTACAAGAGACCCAGTACTTC. Translation: CASSVGHLQETQYF.

This chain joins TRBV27 and TRBJ2-5; 8 positions match TRBD2. This CDR3 contains 12 residues. After removal of 4 bases from V and 7 bases from J, the junction contained 2 bases not matched to a gene. Germline CDR1 MNHEY, CDR2 SMNVEV (reference sequence). CDR3 sequence reads: CASSSAGGTQYF. CDR3 in DNA: TGTGCCAGCAGTTCGGCGGGAGGGACCCAGTACTTC.

J is TRBJ1-3 and V is TRBV19; 7 nucleotides match TRBD1. Germline V gene lookup returns CDR1 LNHDA and CDR2 SQIVND (reference sequence). This CDR3 contains 15 residues. The V gene end was trimmed by 5 bases and the J gene end by 0 bases; junction bases not matched to a gene: 4. CDR3 loop: CASSSQGLSGNTIYF. CDR3 nucleotide sequence: TGTGCCAGTAGTTCACAGGGGCTCTCTGGAAACACCATATATTTT.

V gene TRBV18 combines with J gene TRBJ1-6, with 11 bases aligning to TRBD1. Germline-derived CDR1 and CDR2 are KGHSH and LQKENI. The CDR3 extends over 15 amino acids. The V and J ends lost 5 bases and 8 bases, in that order; junction bases with no gene match: 5. The CDR3 region has the DNA TGTGCCAGCTCATACGGACAGGGGGCGGATTCACCCCTCCACTTT. Protein: CASSYGQGADSPLHF.

V gene TRBV19 combines with J gene TRBJ2-1; 12 positions agree with TRBD2. Germline assignment: CDR1 LNHDA and CDR2 SQIVND (reference sequence). J gave up 10 bases and V 3 bases, and 4 bases lay outside the gene matches. CDR3 length: 14 residues. CDR3 sequence reads: CASSMTGLAGEQFF. CDR3 nucleotides: TGTGCCAGTAGTATGACGGGACTAGCGGGCGAGCAGTTCTTC. Full variable domain (remainder filled in from reference TRBV19 and TRBJ2-1): DGGITQSPKYLFRKEGQNVTLSCEQNLNHDAMYWYRQDPGQGLRLIYYSQIVNDFQKGDIAEGYSVSREKKESFPLTVTSAQKNPTAFYLCASSMTGLAGEQFFGPGTRLTVL.

In its sample, this clone was seen a few times. This chain joins TRBV6-2 or TRBV6-3 and TRBJ2-1; D gene ambiguous. This CDR3 has 12 amino acids. V gave up 2 bases and J gave up 7 bases, with 6 bases separating them. Germline V gene sequence: CDR1 MNHEY, CDR2 SVGEGT. The CDR3 sequence is CASSYTRNEQFF. The DNA of the CDR3 is TGTGCCAGCAGTTACACCAGGAATGAGCAGTTCTTC.

This clone was seen only once. The J gene is TRBJ2-2, the V gene TRBV7-3; D uncertain. The CDR3 runs 14 residues. Germline V CDR1 and CDR2: SGHTA, FQGTGA. With 2 bases removed from V and 0 bases from J, the gap between germline ends came to 4 bases. The CDR3 DNA reads TGTGCCAGCAGCTTACTTTCGAACACCGGGGAGCTGTTTTTT. This sequence encodes CASSLLSNTGELFF. The whole variable domain, remainder taken from reference TRBV7-3 and TRBJ2-2, is GAGVSQTPSNKVTEKGKYVELRCDPISGHTALYWYRQSLGQGPEFLIYFQGTGAADDSGLPNDRFFAVRPEGSVSTLKIQRTERGDSAVYLCASSLLSNTGELFFGEGSRLTVL.

This rearrangement joins TRBV27 to TRBJ1-2, with D unclear. The germline CDR1 and CDR2 sequences are MNHEY and SMNVEV (reference sequence). The CDR3 has 12 amino acids. V was pared by 0 bases and J by 3 bases, with 2 bases between. This chain's CDR3 is CASSLSDYGYTF. The CDR3 DNA is TGTGCCAGCAGTTTATCCGACTATGGCTACACCTTC.

The chain is built from TRBV7-9 and TRBJ2-1, with a tentative D call TRBD1 (6 bases). The length of the CDR3 is 14 residues. CDR1 and CDR2 (germline): SEHNR, FQNEAQ (reference sequence). V was cut by 3 bases and J by 3 bases, with 9 bases left in between. The CDR3 loop is CASSFGQSYNEQFF. The CDR3 DNA sequence: TGTGCCAGCAGCTTCGGACAGAGCTACAATGAGCAGTTCTTC.

The J gene is TRBJ1-6, the V gene TRBV11-2; D remains ambiguous. The V gene's germline CDR1 is SGHAT and CDR2 FQNNGV. The CDR3 consists of 17 residues. Trimming took off 9 bases at V and 2 bases at J, with 20 bases between the two ends. The DNA of the CDR3 is TGTGCCAGTCGTATGATTGCGGGAGGCGCCTATAATTCACCCCTCCACTTT. Protein sequence: CASRMIAGGAYNSPLHF.

V is TRBV28 and J is TRBJ2-7; no firm D call. With 5 bases removed from V and 6 bases from J, the gap between germline ends came to 14 bases. This CDR3 is 13 amino acids long. Germline V gives CDR1 MDHEN, CDR2 SYDVKM. CDR3 in amino acids: CASSLPALPEQYF. The CDR3, as DNA: TGTGCCAGCAGTCTTCCAGCGTTGCCCGAGCAGTACTTC. The full variable domain, completed using reference TRBV28 and TRBJ2-7, is DVKVTQSSRYLVKRTGEKVFLECVQDMDHENMFWYRQDPGLGLRLIYFSYDVKMKEKGDIPEGYSVSREKKERFSLILESASTNQTSMYLCASSLPALPEQYFGPGTRLTVT.

The chain is built from TRBV5-1 and TRBJ2-5; D is possibly TRBD2 (5 bases). Looked up from germline, CDR1 is SGHRS and CDR2 is YFSETQ. This CDR3 is built from 16 residues. The V and J ends lost 1 base and 2 bases respectively, with 15 bases between them. The CDR3, as DNA: TGCGCCAGCAGCTTGAGCGGTAGACCGTGGCAAGAGACCCAGTACTTC. It codes for CASSLSGRPWQETQYF.

The rearrangement uses TRBV9 and TRBJ1-5; possible D gene TRBD1, 5 bases. V was pared by 0 bases and J by 6 bases, with 13 bases between. The CDR3 extends over 15 amino acids. The V gene's germline CDR1 is SGDLS and CDR2 YYNGEE. CDR3 in amino acids: CASSVDGGSGQPQHF. The CDR3 DNA sequence: TGTGCCAGCAGCGTAGATGGGGGGTCGGGTCAGCCCCAGCATTTT.

The chain carries TRBV6-2 or TRBV6-3 and TRBJ2-7; 7 nucleotides line up with TRBD2. This CDR3 has 15 residues. The V segment lost 1 base and the J segment 4 bases; nucleotides outside the gene matches: 7. Germline CDR1 is MNHEY and CDR2 is SVGEGT. The CDR3 loop reads CASSYLLADSYEQYF. The CDR3, as DNA: TGTGCCAGCAGTTACTTGCTAGCGGATTCATACGAGCAGTACTTC.

The J gene is TRBJ2-5, the V gene TRBV2, with 15 bases that match TRBD2. The CDR3 runs 20 residues. The germline CDR1 and CDR2 sequences are SNHLY and FYNNEI. V lost 6 bases, J lost 3 bases, and 17 bases stayed unmatched. The CDR3 sequence is CASSRGLPGLAGGSKETQYF. In nucleotides, the CDR3 is TGTGCCAGCAGCCGGGGACTCCCGGGACTAGCGGGGGGCTCTAAAGAGACCCAGTACTTC.

This clone has at least ten counts. The gene calls are TRBV6-4 and TRBJ2-7, with TRBD1 matching 8 bases. The V segment lost 11 bases and the J segment 7 bases; nucleotides outside the gene matches: 13. The CDR3 spans 13 residues. Germline CDR1 reads MRHNA; CDR2 reads SNTAGT. The CDR3 loop is CAGRRQGPGEQYF. DNA of the CDR3: TGTGCCGGCCGTCGACAGGGGCCGGGGGAGCAGTACTTC.

This chain links TRBV7-2 with TRBJ1-2, with no clear D. From germline, CDR1 is SGHTA and CDR2 FQGNSA. Trimming stripped 1 base from V and 8 bases from J, with 11 bases between. The CDR3 covers 13 residues. CDR3 sequence (DNA): TGTGCCAGCAGCTTAGTGGGCAGCTTAGGCTACACCTTC. The encoded protein is CASSLVGSLGYTF.

The V call is TRBV18, the J call TRBJ2-6, with D possibly being TRBD2 (6 bases). The CDR3 sequence is 18 residues long. Germline V gene sequence: CDR1 KGHSH, CDR2 LQKENI. V was pared by 0 bases and J by 1 base, with 13 bases between. The CDR3 nucleotides read TGTGCCAGCTCACCACCGGTGGGAGGAGCTTCTGGGGCCAACGTCCTGACTTTC. Translation: CASSPPVGGASGANVLTF.